The sequence of this T cell receptor (beta chain) was determined in a study of radiotherapy plus CTLA-4 blockade in lung cancer. The CDR3 consists of 14 residues. Looked up from germline, CDR1 is SGHAT and CDR2 is FQNNGV. The V gene end was trimmed by 6 bases and the J gene end by 3 bases; junction bases not matched to a gene: 7. The assay was immunoSEQ multiplex PCR, and TCRdb's table has in-frame clones only and misses some. The sample holds approximately 73,000 clones, roughly 87% seen once. Material: peripheral blood, obtained from a patient treated with radiotherapy plus ipilimumab. This receptor was taken from a human donor with non-small cell lung cancer that progressed on radiotherapy plus ipilimumab. The chain has TRBV11-2 and TRBJ2-5; 7 bases are a match to TRBD2. CDR3 nucleotide sequence: TGTGCCAGCAGTAGAGGGAGGGCCGAAGAGACCCAGTACTTC. It codes for CASSRGRAEETQYF.